This TCR beta chain was documented in a study of control samples from healthy donors and cancer patients. The assay was immunoSEQ multiplex PCR, and TCRdb's table has in-frame clones only and misses some. Of about 92,000 clones listed, roughly 82% are singletons. CDR3 size: 15 residues. CDR1 and CDR2 (germline): ENHRY, SYGVKD. V lost 2 bases to trimming and J lost 3 bases, with 11 bases between them. The V gene is TRBV10-3, the J gene TRBJ1-5; D is undetermined. The source is a woman aged 55-69 years in good health. The sequenced material came from blood. CDR3 protein: CAISERASLNQPQHF. In DNA form, the CDR3 reads TGTGCCATCAGTGAGAGGGCCAGCCTCAATCAGCCCCAGCATTTT.